This TCR beta chain was recovered during a study of Graves' ophthalmopathy and Graves' hyperthyroidism. Overall study results and limits: The model forecast ophthalmopathy progression, reaching around 70% sensitivity and roughly 72% specificity. Among expanded thyroid clonotypes above 0.001 frequency, most also occurred in blood.

This clonotype came up a few times. Its matching antigen is unknown. Scientists amplified the TCR beta CDR3 regions from RNA transcripts. Following a first-round RT-PCR that used HTBI primers, a second-round multiplex PCR was carried out. Via MiXCR, TCRdb re-called the multiplex PCR reads, giving one row per CDR3 protein. The sample records hundreds of thousands of distinct CDR3 sequences, more than 20% being singletons. V was shortened by 1 base and J by 2 bases, with 8 bases between the two germline ends. Germline V gives CDR1 GTSNPN, CDR2 SVGIG (reference sequence). CDR3 length equals 13 residues. Diagnostic conclusions were grounded in clinical symptoms, serum thyroxine, TRAb, thyroid ultrasound and orbital computed tomography. A roughly 10 ml volume of fresh peripheral blood provided the PBMCs.

Sequencing was done on a sample of peripheral blood. The rearrangement uses TRBV30 and TRBJ1-1; perhaps TRBD1 as D (5 bases). This TCR derives from a woman aged 18-29 years with stable Graves' hyperthyroidism. The DNA of the CDR3 is TGTGCCTGGAGTGGACAGCCTAACACTGAAGCTTTCTTT. Translation gives CAWSGQPNTEAFF.